In its sample, the clone carrying this T cell receptor (beta chain) was seen a few times. What it binds is not known. This sample is drawn from a study of response to subunit inactivated influenza vaccine. CDR1 and CDR2 (germline): SEHNR, FQNEAQ (reference sequence). This CDR3 spans 14 amino acids. Trimming stripped 5 bases from V and 6 bases from J, with 14 bases between. TCRdb re-called the RT-PCR reads with MiXCR, one entry per CDR3 protein. The table has 550,000 to 800,000 distinct CDR3 sequences, more than 15% seen once. Broader study findings: Authors suggested that a seasonal influenza vaccination recruits few new T cells each time.

This TCR was sampled from a man in his fifties or sixties who received an inactivated influenza vaccine. This specimen was PBMCs from blood, taken 11 to 12 days after vaccination. The chain recombines TRBV7-9 with TRBJ2-1; the D gene is possibly TRBD2 (6 bases). CDR3 coding DNA: TGTGCCAGCAGCCGACCCGGACTAATCAATGAGCAGTTCTTC. Its protein is CASSRPGLINEQFF.